The next 25 T cell receptor beta chains were all read from a single sample in a study of shared clonotypes between healthy human individuals. Assay used: immunoSEQ multiplex PCR; TCRdb lists only in-frame clones, some missing. The sample contains some 2,000,000 clones, approximately 94% of which appear only once. The specimen was naive CD4+ T cells sorted from blood. The sample's subset: CD45RA+ positively selected. These receptors were collected from a man aged 18 to 30 in good health.

V is TRBV6-6 and J is TRBJ2-1; D might be TRBD1 (5 bases). Trimming removed 2 bases at V and 0 bases at J, with 8 bases between. The germline CDR1 and CDR2 sequences are MNHNY and SVGAGI (reference sequence). The CDR3 runs 15 residues. The CDR3 DNA sequence: TGTGCCAGCAGTTACGGGGCTAGCTCCTACAATGAGCAGTTCTTC. Translation gives CASSYGASSYNEQFF.

This sequence joins TRBV5-6 and TRBJ1-1; unclear D gene. V gave up 0 bases and J gave up 11 bases, with 8 bases separating them. The CDR3 runs to 11 residues. Germline V gene data show CDR1 as SGHDT and CDR2 as YYEEEE. CDR3 sequence (DNA): TGTGCCAGCAGCTTGGGACTATCCGCTTTCTTT. Residues: CASSLGLSAFF.

The V and J genes are TRBV10-3 and TRBJ1-2; 7 nucleotides line up with TRBD1. The V and J ends lost 3 bases and 4 bases, in that order; junction bases with no gene match: 11. The CDR3 length is 16 residues. Germline assignment: CDR1 ENHRY and CDR2 SYGVKD. The chain's CDR3 is CAISDGPIGGGYGYTF. The DNA for the CDR3 is TGTGCCATCAGTGACGGCCCCATAGGGGGCGGCTATGGCTACACCTTC.

The chain couples TRBV5-4 to TRBJ1-3, with TRBD1 as a possible D gene (5 bases). The length of the CDR3 is 15 residues. The germline V gene has CDR1 SGHNT and CDR2 YYREEE (reference sequence). V was trimmed by 4 bases and J by 0 bases, leaving 11 bases between them. In DNA form, the CDR3 reads TGTGCCAGCAGCGCGTTAGACAGCTCTGGAAACACCATATATTTT. This sequence encodes CASSALDSSGNTIYF.

The sample holds one count of this clone. Here the CDR3 DNA reads TGCGCCAGCAGTATCTACGGACAGGGCCCGTACGAGCAGTACTTC. This translates into CASSIYGQGPYEQYF. The chain employs TRBV5-1 and TRBJ2-7, with 8 bases lining up with TRBD1. The V gene's germline CDR1 is SGHRS and CDR2 YFSETQ. V trimming: 5 bases; J trimming: 4 bases; junction bases outside the gene matches: 11. The CDR3 is made up of 15 amino acids.

The CDR3 is CAWSVPTGANEKLFF. Here the CDR3 DNA reads TGTGCCTGGAGTGTACCGACAGGGGCTAATGAAAAACTGTTTTTT. The chain combines TRBV30 with TRBJ1-4, with 8 bases matching TRBD1. CDR3 length equals 15 residues. V was pared by 0 bases and J by 3 bases, with 3 bases of the junction left unmatched. CDR1 is GTSNPN and CDR2 is SVGIG in the germline V gene (reference sequence).

This sequence joins TRBV7-8 and TRBJ2-5; unclear D gene. Trimming removed 5 bases at V and 1 base at J, with 11 bases between. CDR3 length: 14 residues. Per germline, CDR1 SGHVS and CDR2 FQNEAQ. The CDR3 is CASSTRRTQETQYF. The CDR3 DNA reads TGTGCCAGCAGCACCCGACGGACCCAAGAGACCCAGTACTTC.

The chain is built from TRBV7-9 and TRBJ2-3, with D perhaps TRBD2 (5 bases). V was shortened by 6 bases and J by 5 bases, with 9 bases between the two germline ends. CDR3 length equals 12 residues. Germline CDR1 SEHNR, CDR2 FQNEAQ (reference sequence). This chain's CDR3 is CASRTEGDTQYF. CDR3 nucleotides: TGTGCCAGCAGGACTGAGGGAGATACGCAGTATTTT.

The rearrangement links TRBV25-1 to TRBJ1-2; 12 nucleotides agree with TRBD1. Germline V lookup: CDR1 MGHDK, CDR2 SYGVNS. J gave up 7 bases and V 3 bases, and 9 bases lay outside the gene matches. The CDR3 consists of 16 residues. The CDR3 spells CASSDGTGGLLGGYTF. The CDR3 DNA sequence: TGTGCCAGCAGTGACGGGACAGGGGGCCTTCTAGGTGGCTACACCTTC.

V and J are TRBV23-1 and TRBJ1-5; TRBD1 matches 8 bases. TRBV23-1 is classed as an ORF, of uncertain function. The CDR3 loop spans 18 amino acids. Trimming cost V 8 bases and J 0 bases; bases outside gene matches: 15. The CDR3 nucleotides read TGCGCCAGCCGCCCTCAATCGACAGGGGCATATAGCAATCAGCCCCAGCATTTT. This sequence encodes CASRPQSTGAYSNQPQHF.

V gene TRBV2 combines with J gene TRBJ2-3; 7 positions agree with TRBD1. The CDR3 spans 15 residues. V lost 5 bases, J lost 0 bases, and 5 bases stayed unmatched. CDR1 is SNHLY, CDR2 FYNNEI, per germline. In nucleotides, the CDR3 is TGTGCCAGCAGTTCACAGGGGACGAGCACAGATACGCAGTATTTT. Its translation: CASSSQGTSTDTQYF.

This rearrangement joins TRBV7-2 to TRBJ2-7; maybe TRBD2 (5 bases). The CDR3 runs 14 residues. V was cut by 5 bases and J by 1 base, with 12 bases left in between. Germline V CDR1 and CDR2: SGHTA, FQGNSA. The CDR3 DNA is TGTGCCAGCAGCCGTAGAGGGCCTTCCTACGAGCAGTACTTC. Protein sequence: CASSRRGPSYEQYF.

The rearrangement uses TRBV5-1 and TRBJ2-2, with D unclear. V was pared by 4 bases and J by 2 bases, with 12 bases between. This CDR3 is built from 15 residues. CDR1 is SGHRS, CDR2 YFSETQ, per germline. DNA for the CDR3: TGCGCCAGCAGCATGGACCAAATTAACACCGGGGAGCTGTTTTTT. This codes for CASSMDQINTGELFF.

This clone was detected a few times. The same CDR3 can be traced to other DNA sequences in this sample. The rearrangement links TRBV7-2 to TRBJ2-2; D is unclear. The germline V gene has CDR1 SGHTA and CDR2 FQGNSA. This CDR3 comprises 13 residues. V was pared by 1 base and J by 3 bases, with 3 bases between. CDR3 sequence (DNA): TGTGCCAGCAGCTTAGGGTACACCGGGGAGCTGTTTTTT. Protein sequence: CASSLGYTGELFF.

The sample holds a few counts of this clone. The chain uses TRBV5-1 and TRBJ2-7, with 8 bases matching TRBD1. The trim removed 3 bases at V and 3 bases at J, leaving 2 bases unmatched. This CDR3 contains 13 residues. Per the germline V gene, CDR1 is SGHRS and CDR2 is YFSETQ. CDR3 loop: CASSSDRDYEQYF. The CDR3 coding sequence is TGCGCCAGCAGCTCGGACAGGGACTACGAGCAGTACTTC.

The V gene is TRBV28, the J gene TRBJ2-2; D is undetermined. The CDR3 totals 13 residues. Germline V gene data show CDR1 as MDHEN and CDR2 as SYDVKM. V was pared by 6 bases and J by 0 bases, with 5 bases between. The CDR3, as DNA: TGTGCCAGCAGGTCTACGAACACCGGGGAGCTGTTTTTT. It encodes CASRSTNTGELFF. Using reference TRBV28 and TRBJ2-2 for the parts outside the CDR3, the full variable domain is DVKVTQSSRYLVKRTGEKVFLECVQDMDHENMFWYRQDPGLGLRLIYFSYDVKMKEKGDIPEGYSVSREKKERFSLILESASTNQTSMYLCASRSTNTGELFFGEGSRLTVL.

The chain uses TRBV27 and TRBJ1-5; D perhaps matches TRBD1 (5 bases). Per germline, CDR1 MNHEY and CDR2 SMNVEV (reference sequence). Trimming took 8 bases from V and 3 from J, leaving 14 bases between them. The CDR3 spans 14 residues. The CDR3 nucleotides read TGTGCCAGCGGTCAGGTGGGGCCCAATCAGCCCCAGCATTTT. It encodes CASGQVGPNQPQHF.

V and J are TRBV27 and TRBJ2-2, with 7 nucleotides matching TRBD1. The CDR3 sequence is 17 residues long. Germline V gives CDR1 MNHEY, CDR2 SMNVEV (reference sequence). J lost 1 base, V lost 6 bases, and 11 bases had no gene match. In DNA, the CDR3 is TGTGCCAGCAGCCTCCAGGGGGAGCCGTGGAACACCGGGGAGCTGTTTTTT. Residues: CASSLQGEPWNTGELFF.

The chain links TRBV7-9 to TRBJ2-1, with D possibly TRBD2 on 6 matching bases. Looked up from germline, CDR1 is SEHNR and CDR2 is FQNEAQ (reference sequence). V lost 5 bases and J 2 bases, leaving 10 bases between the germline ends. The CDR3 has 14 amino acids. CDR3 coding DNA: TGTGCCAGCAGCGGGGGGAACCCCTACAATGAGCAGTTCTTC. Its protein is CASSGGNPYNEQFF.

Comments on this clone: One junction end disagrees with the germline gene, perhaps due to a read error. CDR3 region: CASSSPTGISF. CDR3 sequence (DNA): TGTGCCAGCAGTTCCCCGACAGGGATCTCTTTC. The chain combines TRBV27 with TRBJ2-7; TRBD1 matches 7 bases. Germline CDR1 reads MNHEY; CDR2 reads SMNVEV (reference sequence). The CDR3 runs 11 residues.

For the CDR3, the DNA is TGTGCCCTGGACAGGGTTTACGATAATTCACCCCTCCACTTT. The encoded protein is CALDRVYDNSPLHF. The chain employs TRBV30 and TRBJ1-6, with TRBD1 identical over 8 bases. Germline values: CDR1 GTSNPN, CDR2 SVGIG (reference sequence). This CDR3 comprises 14 residues. Trimming at V came to 8 bases and at J to 5 bases, leaving 8 bases not matched to a gene. The variable domain in full, with the rest retrieved from reference TRBV30 and TRBJ1-6, is SQTIHQWPATLVQPVGSPLSLECTVEGTSNPNLYWYRQAAGRGLQLLFYSVGIGQISSEVPQNLSASRPQDRQFILSSKKLLLSDSGFYLCALDRVYDNSPLHFGNGTRLTVT.

This clone was counted between two and nine times. V is TRBV30 and J is TRBJ1-6; D may be TRBD1 (5 bases). The CDR3 length is 14 residues. V dropped 1 base and J dropped 6 bases, with 10 bases sitting between them. CDR1 and CDR2 (germline): GTSNPN, SVGIG (reference sequence). The CDR3 DNA sequence: TGTGCCTGGAGTGAAGGGGACTTTAATTCACCCCTCCACTTT. Translated: CAWSEGDFNSPLHF.

This chain uses TRBV27 with TRBJ2-5; D is unresolved. This CDR3 has 15 residues. In germline, CDR1 is MNHEY, CDR2 SMNVEV (reference sequence). V lost 7 bases to trimming and J lost 2 bases, with 17 bases between them. The CDR3 DNA follows: TGTGCCAGCAAATTCCGGAACGGCCAACAAGAGACCCAGTACTTC. It is translated as CASKFRNGQQETQYF.

This clone appeared once. This sequence joins TRBV10-3 and TRBJ1-5; D possibly corresponds to TRBD1 (5 bases). Trimming left V 2 bases short and J 3 bases short, with 11 bases between. The CDR3 runs 15 residues. Germline V CDR1 and CDR2: ENHRY, SYGVKD. The CDR3 coding sequence is TGTGCCATCAGTGAGGGGGGGTTAAACAATCAGCCCCAGCATTTT. Translation gives CAISEGGLNNQPQHF.

This clone was seen a single time. J is TRBJ2-3 and V is TRBV28; D is unresolved. The germline CDR1 and CDR2 sequences are MDHEN and SYDVKM. This CDR3 contains 14 residues. Trimming left V 5 bases short and J 4 bases short, with 13 bases between. CDR3 coding DNA: TGTGCCAGCAGTCGCCCGGAGAGGCCAGATACGCAGTATTTT. It is translated as CASSRPERPDTQYF.